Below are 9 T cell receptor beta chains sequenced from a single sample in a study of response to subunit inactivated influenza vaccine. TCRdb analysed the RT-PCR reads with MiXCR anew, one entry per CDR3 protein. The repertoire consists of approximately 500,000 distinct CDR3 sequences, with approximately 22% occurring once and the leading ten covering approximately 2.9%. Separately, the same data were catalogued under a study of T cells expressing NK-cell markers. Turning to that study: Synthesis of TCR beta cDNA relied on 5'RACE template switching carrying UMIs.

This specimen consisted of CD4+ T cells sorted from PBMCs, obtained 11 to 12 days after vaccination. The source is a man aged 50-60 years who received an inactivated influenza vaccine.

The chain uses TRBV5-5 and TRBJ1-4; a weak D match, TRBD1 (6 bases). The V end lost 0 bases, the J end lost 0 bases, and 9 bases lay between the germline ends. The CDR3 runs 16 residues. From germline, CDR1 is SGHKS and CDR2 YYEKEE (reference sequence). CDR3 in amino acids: CASSLGGGSTNEKLFF. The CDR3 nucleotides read TGTGCCAGCAGCTTGGGAGGGGGGTCAACTAATGAAAAACTGTTTTTT.

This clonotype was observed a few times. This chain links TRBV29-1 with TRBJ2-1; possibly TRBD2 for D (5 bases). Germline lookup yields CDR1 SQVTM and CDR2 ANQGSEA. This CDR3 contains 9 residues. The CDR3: CRTGNEQFF. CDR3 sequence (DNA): TGCAGGACGGGGAATGAGCAGTTCTTC.

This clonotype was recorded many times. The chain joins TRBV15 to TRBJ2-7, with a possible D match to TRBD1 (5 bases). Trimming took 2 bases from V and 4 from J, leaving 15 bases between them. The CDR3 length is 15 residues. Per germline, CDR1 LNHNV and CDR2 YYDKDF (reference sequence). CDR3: CATSRSRTTLYEQYF. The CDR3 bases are TGTGCCACCAGCAGATCCAGGACAACCTTATACGAGCAGTACTTC.

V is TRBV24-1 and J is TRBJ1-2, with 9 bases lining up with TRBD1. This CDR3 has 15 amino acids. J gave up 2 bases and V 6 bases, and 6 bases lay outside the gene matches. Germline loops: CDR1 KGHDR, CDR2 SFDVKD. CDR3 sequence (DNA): TGTGCCACCAGTACGGCGGGACAGGGCAACTATGGCTACACCTTC. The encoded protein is CATSTAGQGNYGYTF.

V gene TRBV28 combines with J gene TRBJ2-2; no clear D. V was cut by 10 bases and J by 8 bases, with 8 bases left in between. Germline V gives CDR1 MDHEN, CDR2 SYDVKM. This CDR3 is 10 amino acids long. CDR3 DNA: TGTGCCACATCGTATGGGGAGCTGTTTTTT. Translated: CATSYGELFF.

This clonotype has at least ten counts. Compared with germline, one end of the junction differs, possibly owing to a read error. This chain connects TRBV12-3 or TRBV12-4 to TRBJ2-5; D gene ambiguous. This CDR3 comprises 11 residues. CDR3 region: CASSLVGTQYF. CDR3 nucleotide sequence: TGTGCCAGCAGCTTAGTGGGGACCCAGTACTTC.

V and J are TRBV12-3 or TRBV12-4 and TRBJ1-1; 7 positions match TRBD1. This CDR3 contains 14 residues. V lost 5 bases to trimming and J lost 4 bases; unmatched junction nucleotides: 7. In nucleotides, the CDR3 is TGTGCCAGCAGTCGGACAGGTTCTGTCACTGAAGCTTTCTTT. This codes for CASSRTGSVTEAFF.

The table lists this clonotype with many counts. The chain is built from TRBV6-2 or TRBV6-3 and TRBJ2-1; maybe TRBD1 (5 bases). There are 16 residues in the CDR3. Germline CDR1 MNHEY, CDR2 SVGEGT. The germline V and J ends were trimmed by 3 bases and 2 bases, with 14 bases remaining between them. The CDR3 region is CASSYSSGRPYNEQFF. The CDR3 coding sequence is TGTGCCAGCAGTTATTCCTCAGGGCGACCCTACAATGAGCAGTTCTTC.

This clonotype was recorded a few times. Here the CDR3 DNA reads TGTGCCAGCATCCACATTCGGGACAGGGTTATCACTGAAGCTTTCTTT. Encoded protein: CASIHIRDRVITEAFF. The chain recombines TRBV6-1 with TRBJ1-1; the match to TRBD1 covers 9 bases. V lost 7 bases, J lost 4 bases, and 13 bases stayed unmatched. This CDR3 has 16 amino acids. The germline V gene has CDR1 MNHNS and CDR2 SASEGT.